This TCR beta chain is from a study of breast tumors, draining lymph nodes, adjacent tissues. Study observations and caveats: Tumor TCR diversity was below lymph nodes but above nontumor tissue. Tumor T cell lymph node origin was a supported hypothesis, not proven. Compared with basal-like, luminal-like tumors shared significantly more repertoire with nontumor tissue.

This CDR3 is 13 amino acids long. V was trimmed by 5 bases and J by 0 bases, leaving 7 bases between them. CDR1 and CDR2 (germline): SGHVS, FNYEAQ. About this clonotype itself: Its matching antigen is unknown.

Samples came from axillary lymph nodes draining the breast cancer. MiXCR was run by TCRdb on the multiplex PCR reads, yielding one entry per CDR3 protein. The table records approximately 300,000 distinct CDR3 sequences, 30% to 35% of them present only once. The source material was axillary lymph node tissue. This chain joins TRBV7-6 and TRBJ1-1, with no clear D. This clonotype was obtained from a female donor with breast cancer. Some clones in this sample may be carry-over from other donors' samples. CDR3 sequence: CASSLSMNTEAFF. The CDR3 DNA sequence: TGTGCCAGCAGCCTCAGTATGAACACTGAAGCTTTCTTT.